The entry that follows covers one T cell receptor (beta chain) sequence. Its binding antigen is unknown. The input lacks base qualities; no much larger clone sits a single base away. The sample belongs to a study of cytomegalovirus exposure and HLA in healthy donors (dated by TCRdb to the late 2010s). Background for the entire study: An earlier analysis of several hundred of the donors reported approximately 270 Gb of sequence data and some 120 million unique TCR beta sequences from about 179 million T cells. An early release covering approximately 600 HLA-typed donors comprised roughly 300 gigabases of sequencing data and tens of millions of unique TCR sequences. High-throughput TCR immunosequencing, statistical association of individual TCRs with disease status, and machine learning were combined to predict cytomegalovirus infection status. Besides the first cohort of approximately 710 subjects, a separate validation cohort made up of roughly 120 different subjects was used. A later analysis re-analyzed previously published TCR beta repertoires from roughly 690 donors and added high-resolution HLA genotyping to study TCR occurrence patterns. In the later analysis, no new phenotypic data were used to find candidate immune exposures; instead, reliance was placed on TCR beta sequences and their occurrence across donors. The aim of the study was to test whether cataloging public T cell receptors could identify signatures of past pathogen exposure. The T cell repertoires of 666 subjects were profiled by immunosequencing and related to cytomegalovirus serostatus. The number of donors typed differed by locus, with about 629-630 for A, B, C, DRB1 and DQB1, roughly 520 for DQA1, about 610 for DPA1, and 400 to 490 for DPB1. A later genetic analysis used genome-wide SNP genotypes for about 60% of the 666 donors, treating that subset as a discovery cohort. On average, around 240,000 unique TCR beta nucleotide sequences were sequenced per donor among some 430 genotyped donors of the cohort, with approximately 18% of those sequences being non-productive. All discovery cohort repertoires had been generated using a single sequencing platform. Both class I and class II loci were covered by HLA typing, at four-digit resolution. Donor age, sex, ethnicity and CMV serostatus were collected together with the repertoire data. Because of strong linkage in the cohort, a handful of DR-DQ haplotypes were treated as single units for association and clustering. An earlier analysis of some 500 of the donors used high-throughput TCR beta sequencing to judge whether each TCR beta V gene segment behaved as functional or pseudogenic. Of the 350 to 450 genotyped donors, roughly 76% were placed in the genetic ancestry cluster associated with self-reported Caucasian donors.

The library was prepared using the immunoSEQ multiplex PCR assay. For the multiplex PCR, a mixture combining 60 forward primers for TCR Vbeta segments and 13 reverse primers for TCR Jbeta segments was used. The CDR3 region of rearranged TCR beta genes was amplified from genomic DNA by a multiplex PCR assay. Amplified TCR beta libraries were sequenced as 87-base-pair reads on the Illumina HiSeq System. The paper's data handling went like this. A later analysis counted some 80 million unique TCR beta chains across the 550 to 750 repertoires, and 10 million to 11 million of these chains were shared by at least two donors. Raw reads were error-corrected and collapsed into unique sequences with a nearest-neighbor algorithm that merged closely related sequences to remove PCR and sequencing errors. Alignment of CDR3 sequences to IMGT reference sequences was used to assign V, D and J gene segments. For a sequence to be retained, a match of at least six nucleotides to both a V gene segment and a J gene segment was required. Rearrangements were called productive when the CDR3 lacked stop codons and stayed in frame with V and J; all others were non-productive. CDR3 was defined by IMGT convention, running from the second conserved V-encoded cysteine to the conserved J-encoded phenylalanine. The earlier analysis of roughly 590 of the donors excluded sequences that lacked an unambiguous match to a single V gene segment. An earlier analysis of about 590 of the donors classified V segments as functional when productive rearrangements were above 56.7% and as segregating when the standard deviation between donors was above 5%. To diagnose cytomegalovirus status from the catalog of TCR beta chain sequences, a statistical classification framework was built. In a later analysis, V and J genes were assigned by comparing TCR nucleotide sequences against IMGT/GENE-DB human TR gene sequences. Using the TCRdist pipeline, a later analysis assigned CDR3 sequences along with most-parsimonious VDJ recombination scenarios. In a later analysis, each TCR beta chain was defined by its CDR3 amino acid sequence together with its V-gene family, and reads without a unique V-gene family were excluded. As a way to deal with suspected cross-contamination and a sequencing artifact, a later analysis dropped 450 to 600 nucleotide sequences that were highly shared and had low generation probability. In a later analysis, a clonal expansion index for each public chain was calculated from normalized within-repertoire ranks of inferred template counts. In a later analysis, generation probabilities were computed with a VDJ recombination model fitted to out-of-frame rearrangements, and the resulting probabilities were checked against IGoR. In a later analysis, TCR-TCR, TCR-HLA and TCR-CMV co-occurrence was scored with hypergeometric tests, and a repertoire-size bias correction was applied to TCR pairs. In a later analysis, false discovery rates were estimated by permuting HLA or CMV assignments 20 times. In a later analysis, co-occurring TCRs were grouped using DBSCAN, and TCRdist sequence similarity was added for clustering within HLA-allele-positive subsets. Repertoires with fewer than 30,000 or more than 120,000 public chains, plus five repertoires with anomalous nucleotide sharing, were excluded from co-occurrence clustering. TCRdb mirrors the immuneACCESS table, restricted to in-frame sequences. Some clones are absent from its copies; in checked studies, under half trace to an unresolved V gene, and the reason for the others is unknown. The V and J calls and the clone size are those of that table, but D and trimming were determined from the DNA. Counted in this sample were about 82,000 clones; approximately 74% of them appeared once. 6.2% of the sample comes from the top ten.

The cohort comprised some 680 healthy bone marrow donors. Cohort members were all nominally healthy when sampled, although unrecorded immune exposures were likely present. The donor was CMV seropositive and belonged to the group of 270 or so seropositive cohort members. Each donor provided a peripheral blood sample, and peripheral blood mononuclear cells were used for TCR beta sequencing. Genomic DNA extraction from the blood cell samples was performed with the Qiagen DNeasy Blood Extraction Kit. Trimming leaves V shorter by 1 base and J shorter by 2 bases, with the junction holding 1 base beyond the gene matches. The CDR3 starts with the cysteine, ends with the phenylalanine, and has 15 residues. Only CDR3 DNA remains: 45 bases, in frame from the first base. The germline V gene provides CDR1 MGHRA and CDR2 YSYEKL. Points the paper makes about the study in general: Correlated functional status among segregating V segments might reflect linkage disequilibrium, but an unknown experimental factor could not be ruled out. In a later genetic analysis, fewer N-insertions in productive TCRs were reported among donors in an Asian-associated ancestry cluster than the 666-donor mean. A later genetic analysis associated a missense DCLRE1C variant with V-gene and J-gene trimming of TCR beta chains, and an independent cohort replicated the association. According to a later analysis, parvovirus B19, influenza, CMV and Epstein-Barr virus appeared linked to several top co-occurrence clusters. Only TCR beta chains were sequenced in this cohort, and the absence of alpha or paired-chain data limited detectable features. In both the original and validation cohorts, the classifier was reported to diagnose cytomegalovirus status with high specificity and sensitivity. While some public TCRs were present in many individuals, most TCR sequences turned up only very rarely across donors. Sequencing depth was assumed to be roughly uniform across donors in the presence/absence analyses, though that assumption may not hold. According to a later analysis, TCR association rates differed among HLA loci, with DRB1 alleles showing the most associated TCRs and HLA-C alleles showing the fewest. In the study, 150 to 200 TCR beta chains were listed as associated with cytomegalovirus. A later analysis associated approximately 17,000 TCR beta sequences with specific HLA alleles at a false discovery rate of 0.05. Because counts were too low, some 17 rarely observed V segments, including chromosome 9 orphons, were left out of the earlier analysis of roughly 600 of the donors. In an earlier analysis of more than 450 of the donors, most TCR beta V segments were observed in productive rearrangements about 87% or about 30% of the time, broadly matching IMGT annotations. The authors suggested that the approach could potentially be extended to other disease states and immunological phenotypes. Three of the identified cytomegalovirus-associated TCR beta chains were confirmed in vitro to be specific for cytomegalovirus antigens. CMV serostatus was the only immune exposure information available for the cohort. In a later analysis, most CMV-associated TCR beta chains were found to appear HLA-restricted, with HLA associations seemingly driven largely by CMV exposure. In a later analysis, HLA-associated TCR beta chains were found to be more clonally expanded and to have lower generation probabilities than equally common non-associated chains. A further reported finding was that TCR beta sequences accurately predicted the HLA-A and HLA-B alleles for most subjects in the first cohort. Some IMGT-functional V segments, including TRBV6-2 and TRBV6-3, could not be distinguished by the 87-base-pair reads and were therefore excluded. Because HLA typing was missing for some donors at each locus, association tests included only the typed subset. The sequencing pipeline was judged likely to have produced a cluster of highly shared sequence variants as a technical artifact. Assigning TCR associations to individual alleles was difficult when HLA alleles, especially DR and DQ, strongly co-occurred.

This sequence originates from a woman aged 50 to 60 in good health and CMV-seropositive. The specimen was PBMCs. The rearrangement joined TRBV4-1 to TRBJ1-5, with TRBD1 matching 8 junction bases. CDR3 region: CASSQVTGGNQPQHF. The sequenced DNA is TGCGCCAGCAGCCAAGTGACAGGGGGCAATCAGCCCCAGCATTTT.